This T cell receptor (beta chain) stems from a study of control samples from healthy donors and cancer patients. Method: immunoSEQ multiplex PCR; TCRdb's copy keeps in-frame clones and lacks some. The table shows about 130,000 clones, with less than 95% occurring only once. Material for sequencing was blood. The sequence was obtained from a man aged 18 to 29 in good health.

The CDR3 reads CASKGTENSPLHF. CDR3 DNA sequence: TGTGCCAGCAAAGGGACGGAGAATTCACCCCTCCACTTT. The chain couples TRBV27 to TRBJ1-6, with D perhaps matching TRBD1 (5 bases). V lost 7 bases and J 7 bases, leaving 11 bases between the germline ends. Germline V CDR1 and CDR2: MNHEY, SMNVEV (reference sequence). This CDR3 contains 13 residues.